These 2 T cell receptor beta chains came from one sample sequenced in a study of T cell repertoires in cytomegalovirus infection (dated by TCRdb to between 2017 and 2020). TCRdb lists the instrument as Illumina HiSeq 1500. Through fastp at Q25 and MiXCR, TCRdb rebuilt clones from the public reads, retaining in-frame beta chains. Every entry covers one CDR3 protein and lists the most common genes and DNA from its rows. The sample profile shows around 530,000 distinct CDR3 sequences; more than 20% of them were found once. Roughly 13% of the sample is held by the ten biggest clonotypes. The specimen sequenced was PBMCs. Every receptor here comes from a human donor in good health (CMV status not recorded). Some clones in this sample may be carry-over from other donors' samples.

This clonotype was picked up a small number of times. This chain connects TRBV20-1 to TRBJ1-2; D is unclear. V was cut by 0 bases and J by 7 bases, with 15 bases left in between. From germline, CDR1 is DFQATT and CDR2 SNEGSKA (reference sequence). The length of the CDR3 is 14 residues. DNA for the CDR3: TGCAGTGCTAGAGATGAGCGGGCGAGAGGTGGCTACACCTTC. Amino acids: CSARDERARGGYTF.

This clonotype has a count of ten or more. The chain recombines TRBV12-5 with TRBJ1-2; TRBD1 might be the D (5 bases). The V end was cut by 6 bases, the J end by 0 bases, with 14 bases between. Germline CDR1 is LGHNT and CDR2 is FRNRAP. This CDR3 region has 15 residues. CDR3: CASGPGTDPNYGYTF. CDR3 coding DNA: TGTGCTAGTGGCCCGGGGACGGACCCTAACTATGGCTACACCTTC.